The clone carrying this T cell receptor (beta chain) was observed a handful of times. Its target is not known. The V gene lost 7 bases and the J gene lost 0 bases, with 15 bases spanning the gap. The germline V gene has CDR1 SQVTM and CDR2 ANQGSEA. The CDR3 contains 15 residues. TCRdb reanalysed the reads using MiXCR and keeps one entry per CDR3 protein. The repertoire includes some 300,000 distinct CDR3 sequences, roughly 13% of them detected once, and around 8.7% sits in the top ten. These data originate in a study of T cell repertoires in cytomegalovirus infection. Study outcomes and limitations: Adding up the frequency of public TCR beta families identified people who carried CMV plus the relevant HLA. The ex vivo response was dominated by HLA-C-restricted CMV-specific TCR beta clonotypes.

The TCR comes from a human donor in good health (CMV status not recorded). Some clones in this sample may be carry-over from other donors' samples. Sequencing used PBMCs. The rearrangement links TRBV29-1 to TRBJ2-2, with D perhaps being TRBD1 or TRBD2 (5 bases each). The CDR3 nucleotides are TGCAGCGCTGCCCGGGGCAGTACGAACACCGGGGAGCTGTTTTTT. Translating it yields CSAARGSTNTGELFF.